This entry lists 19 T cell receptor beta chains sequenced from one sample in a study of patients and donors after allogeneic stem cell transplantation. Using its own MiXCR run on the RT-PCR reads, TCRdb lists one record per CDR3 protein. This table has fewer than 500,000 distinct CDR3 sequences, roughly 16% appearing once. Sequenced: blood, either unsorted or a sorted T cell fraction (not recorded which). The origin of the receptors is a human donor who was either an allogeneic HSCT recipient or a stem cell or donor lymphocyte infusion donor (not recorded which). It is not recorded whose cells these are; they may come from a transplant donor.

The chain recombines TRBV21-1 with TRBJ1-2. TRBV21-1 is given as a pseudogene. This CDR3 comprises 13 residues. CDR3 region: CASSEGTGNGYTF. The CDR3 DNA follows: TGTGCCAGCAGCGAAGGGACGGGCAATGGCTACACCTTC.

This rearrangement joins TRBV2 to TRBJ1-3, with unresolved D. CDR1 is SNHLY, CDR2 FYNNEI, per germline. The CDR3 sequence is 15 residues long. V gave up 6 bases and J gave up 0 bases, with 12 bases separating them. CDR3 region: CASRGGRNSGNTIYF. The CDR3, as DNA: TGTGCCAGCAGGGGTGGCAGAAACTCTGGAAACACCATATATTTT.

The J gene is TRBJ2-5, the V gene TRBV12-3 or TRBV12-4; 9 positions agree with TRBD2. This CDR3 comprises 14 residues. The ends lost 6 bases at V and 5 bases at J; junction bases unmatched: 7. CDR3 loop: CASRPGLAMETQYF. CDR3 coding DNA: TGTGCCAGCAGACCCGGACTAGCGATGGAGACCCAGTACTTC.

This clonotype showed up just a few times. This chain joins TRBV4-1 and TRBJ2-7; D possibly corresponds to TRBD1 (5 bases). Germline CDR1 MGHRA, CDR2 YSYEKL. The V gene lost 4 bases and the J gene lost 4 bases, with 20 bases spanning the gap. CDR3 length: 16 residues. The CDR3 region has the DNA TGCGCCAGCAGCCGAGACCCGGTCACAGGAAGGTACGAGCAGTACTTC. Translating it yields CASSRDPVTGRYEQYF.

This clonotype was seen more than once but under ten times. The gene calls are TRBV3-1 and TRBJ2-5, with TRBD1 identical over 9 bases. This CDR3 spans 14 amino acids. CDR1 LGHDT and CDR2 YNNKEL come from the germline V gene (reference sequence). Unmatched junction bases numbered 3, after V lost 2 bases and J lost 5 bases. The CDR3 DNA follows: TGTGCCAGCAGCCAACCCGACAGGGGGGAGACCCAGTACTTC. Its protein is CASSQPDRGETQYF.

V usage is TRBV5-4 and J usage is TRBJ2-2; tentative D call: TRBD1 (5 bases). V was pared by 7 bases and J by 1 base, with 8 bases between. Looked up from germline, CDR1 is SGHNT and CDR2 is YYREEE (reference sequence). The CDR3 is made up of 13 amino acids. The CDR3 DNA reads TGTGCCAGCCATAGGGGGAACACCGGGGAGCTGTTTTTT. Amino acid sequence: CASHRGNTGELFF.

This clonotype was counted only a few times. CDR3 sequence: CASSQLAVLDTQYF. DNA for the CDR3: TGCGCCAGCAGCCAGTTAGCCGTCCTAGATACGCAGTATTTT. V is TRBV4-1 and J is TRBJ2-3; D unresolved. Per the germline V gene, CDR1 is MGHRA and CDR2 is YSYEKL. There are 14 residues in the CDR3. V was trimmed by 3 bases and J by 5 bases, leaving 12 bases between them.

This rearrangement joins TRBV11-2 to TRBJ2-3, with 11 bases lining up with TRBD2. V lost 0 bases to trimming and J lost 0 bases; unmatched junction nucleotides: 8. The CDR3 extends over 19 amino acids. Germline lookup yields CDR1 SGHAT and CDR2 FQNNGV. The CDR3 nucleotides are TGTGCCAGCAGCTTAGATGTTGCTAGCGGGAGGCTTAGCACAGATACGCAGTATTTT. This sequence encodes CASSLDVASGRLSTDTQYF. The whole variable domain, filled in from reference TRBV11-2 and TRBJ2-3, reads EAGVAQSPRYKIIEKRQSVAFWCNPISGHATLYWYQQILGQGPKLLIQFQNNGVVDDSQLPKDRFSAERLKGVDSTLKIQPAKLEDSAVYLCASSLDVASGRLSTDTQYFGPGTRLTVL.

CDR3 sequence reads: CASSFALVAETQYF. The CDR3 nucleotides are TGTGCCAGCAGCTTCGCCCTAGTGGCGGAGACCCAGTACTTC. This sequence joins TRBV7-2 and TRBJ2-5; D uncertain. The V gene's germline CDR1 is SGHTA and CDR2 FQGNSA. Between the trimmed V and J ends, which lost 3 bases and 5 bases, there was a span of 13 bases. CDR3 size: 14 residues.

This clonotype was counted ten times or more. The J gene is TRBJ1-1, the V gene TRBV6-6, with D maybe TRBD1 (5 bases). The CDR3 loop spans 13 amino acids. Germline V gene data show CDR1 as MNHNY and CDR2 as SVGAGI (reference sequence). Trimming removed 8 bases from V and 0 bases from J, with 10 bases in between. Written as DNA, the CDR3 is TGTGCCAGCGTTCTACAGGTGAACACTGAAGCTTTCTTT. It codes for CASVLQVNTEAFF.

The genes are TRBV7-9 and TRBJ2-7, with TRBD2 as a possible D gene (7 bases). V was cut by 1 base and J by 5 bases, with 18 bases left in between. The CDR3 length is 16 residues. In germline, CDR1 is SEHNR, CDR2 FQNEAQ (reference sequence). CDR3: CASSLEGGIRLHEQYF. In DNA form, the CDR3 reads TGTGCCAGCAGCTTAGAGGGGGGGATAAGGCTACACGAGCAGTACTTC. Based on the CDR3 plus reference TRBV7-9 and TRBJ2-7, the full variable domain is DTGVSQNPRHKITKRGQNVTFRCDPISEHNRLYWYRQTLGQGPEFLTYFQNEAQLEKSRLLSDRFSAERPKGSFSTLEIQRTEQGDSAMYLCASSLEGGIRLHEQYFGPGTRLTVT.

The chain joins TRBV4-1 to TRBJ1-2, with D possibly TRBD1 on 5 matching bases. V dropped 5 bases and J dropped 3 bases, with 13 bases sitting between them. There are 14 residues in the CDR3. Germline V gene lookup returns CDR1 MGHRA and CDR2 YSYEKL. The CDR3, as DNA: TGCGCCAGCAGCATAGACCGGGACGACTATGGCTACACCTTC. It translates to CASSIDRDDYGYTF.

The chain combines TRBV6-2 or TRBV6-3 with TRBJ1-1; the D is unclear. The CDR3 is 14 residues long. Germline V CDR1 and CDR2: MNHEY, SVGEGT. The V and J ends lost 1 base and 1 base respectively, with 7 bases between them. This CDR3 is CASSYFGPNTEAFF. For the CDR3, the DNA is TGTGCCAGCAGTTACTTTGGTCCGAACACTGAAGCTTTCTTT.

There are many counts of this clonotype. CDR3 sequence: CASSLKAVQETQYF. CDR3 sequence (DNA): TGTGCCAGCAGTTTAAAGGCGGTCCAAGAGACCCAGTACTTC. The chain links TRBV12-3 or TRBV12-4 to TRBJ2-5, with no clear D. The length of the CDR3 is 14 residues. The V and J ends lost 2 bases and 1 base respectively, with 8 bases between them.

The chain recombines TRBV7-6 with TRBJ2-7, with D perhaps being TRBD1 or TRBD2 (5 bases each). Trimming stripped 0 bases from V and 3 bases from J, with 24 bases between. The CDR3 contains 19 residues. Germline CDR1 SGHVS, CDR2 FNYEAQ. CDR3 amino acids: CASSLAWGRGSVNFYEQYF. The CDR3 DNA follows: TGTGCCAGCAGCTTAGCGTGGGGGAGAGGGTCCGTTAACTTCTACGAGCAGTACTTC.

The chain combines TRBV6-2 or TRBV6-3 with TRBJ1-1; D uncertain. Germline CDR1 and CDR2: MNHEY and SVGEGT. V lost 0 bases to trimming and J lost 4 bases, with 15 bases between them. This CDR3 contains 16 residues. The CDR3 nucleotides read TGTGCCAGCAGTTACTCGACCGGGATAAAGGGCACTGAAGCTTTCTTT. Protein product: CASSYSTGIKGTEAFF.

This clonotype has just a few counts. The CDR3 sequence: CSAGDSHEQYF. The CDR3 DNA reads as TGCAGTGCTGGGGACTCGCACGAGCAGTACTTC. This chain connects TRBV20-1 to TRBJ2-7; D is possibly TRBD2 (6 bases). V was pared by 5 bases and J by 5 bases, with 10 bases between. The CDR3 extends over 11 amino acids. CDR1 and CDR2 from the germline V gene are DFQATT and SNEGSKA (reference sequence).

This clonotype was seen a few times. V gene TRBV7-3 combines with J gene TRBJ2-7; 7 positions agree with TRBD2. CDR1 SGHTA and CDR2 FQGTGA come from the germline V gene. CDR3 length: 15 amino acids. The J segment lost 0 bases and the V segment lost 3 bases, leaving 5 bases of the junction unmatched. In nucleotides, the CDR3 is TGTGCCAGCAGCTTGGGGGGGATCAGCTCCTACGAGCAGTACTTC. This sequence encodes CASSLGGISSYEQYF.

This clonotype was seen more than once but under ten times. The genes are TRBV11-1 and TRBJ1-1; a possible D gene is TRBD1 (6 bases). The germline V gene encodes CDR1 SGHAT and CDR2 FQDESV (reference sequence). This CDR3 region has 18 residues. Trimming took off 8 bases at V and 3 bases at J, with 28 bases between the two ends. The CDR3 protein is CASVKRHLILGGYTEAFF. The CDR3 region has the DNA TGTGCCAGCGTGAAAAGGCACCTCATATTAGGGGGGTACACTGAAGCTTTCTTT.